Each of the 4 T cell receptor beta chains below was sequenced from the same sample in a study of shared clonotypes between healthy human individuals. The data were produced by immunoSEQ multiplex PCR, yet TCRdb's version contains in-frame clones alone and is incomplete. This table has 2 million to 2.5 million clones, approximately 90% appearing once. Material: naive CD4+ T cells from PBMCs. The subset denotes: CD45RA+ positively selected. The receptor source for this set is a man between 18 and 35 years old in good health. Some clones in this sample may be carry-over from other donors' samples.

The chain is built from TRBV6-6 and TRBJ1-1, with 9 bases lining up with TRBD1. In germline, CDR1 is MNHNY, CDR2 SVGAGI (reference sequence). V lost 2 bases, J lost 6 bases, and 4 bases stayed unmatched. The CDR3 is 14 residues long. The CDR3 bases are TGTGCCAGCAGTTACGGGACAGGGCTGCCTGAAGCTTTCTTT. Protein sequence: CASSYGTGLPEAFF.

This chain uses TRBV18 with TRBJ1-1; D is perhaps TRBD1 (5 bases). The CDR3 contains 14 residues. Looked up from germline, CDR1 is KGHSH and CDR2 is LQKENI. V lost 5 bases, J lost 2 bases, and 12 bases lay in between. CDR3 sequence reads: CASSTGGRNTEAFF. CDR3 coding DNA: TGTGCCAGCTCAACGGGGGGGAGAAACACTGAAGCTTTCTTT. Looking up the rest from reference TRBV18 and TRBJ1-1 gives the full variable domain: NAGVMQNPRHLVRRRGQEARLRCSPMKGHSHVYWYRQLPEEGLKFMVYLQKENIIDESGMPKERFSAEFPKEGPSILRIQQVVRGDSAAYFCASSTGGRNTEAFFGQGTRLTVV.

This rearrangement joins TRBV30 to TRBJ2-5; the D gene is possibly TRBD2 (6 bases). The tail of the sequence fits TRBJ2-7 better, so the J call may be wrong. Germline V gene data show CDR1 as GTSNPN and CDR2 as SVGIG (reference sequence). The CDR3 is 14 amino acids. DNA of the CDR3: TGTGCCTGGAGTGATGAGACGTCGACTAGCGAGCAGTACTTC. Translation gives CAWSDETSTSEQYF.

The CDR3 is CASSEYGANVLTF. DNA of the CDR3: TGTGCCAGCAGTGAGTACGGGGCCAACGTCCTGACTTTC. The V call is TRBV2, the J call TRBJ2-6, with D unclear. Trimming shortened V by 3 bases and J by 4 bases, and 4 bases separated the two germline ends. The CDR3 extends over 13 amino acids. The V gene's germline CDR1 is SNHLY and CDR2 FYNNEI. Complete variable domain (other parts from reference TRBV2 and TRBJ2-6): EPEVTQTPSHQVTQMGQEVILRCVPISNHLYFYWYRQILGQKVEFLVSFYNNEISEKSEIFDDQFSVERPDGSNFTLKIRSTKLEDSAMYFCASSEYGANVLTFGAGSRLTVL.